This section outlines one T cell receptor (beta chain) sequence together with its context. The entry originates in a study of control samples from healthy donors and cancer patients. Germline values: CDR1 SQVTM, CDR2 ANQGSEA. Trimming left V 8 bases short and J 1 base short, with 11 bases between. The CDR3 consists of 12 residues. TCRdb keeps only in-frame clones here, not all; method: immunoSEQ multiplex PCR. The sample shows approximately 130,000 clones, 87% of them seen only once. The sequence was obtained from a man in his forties in good health. Sequencing was performed on blood. The rearrangement joins TRBV29-1 to TRBJ1-1; D remains unclear. The CDR3 DNA follows: TGCAGCATTGGACGGAAGAACACTGAAGCTTTCTTT. Translating gives CSIGRKNTEAFF.